This T cell receptor (beta chain) was captured in a study of technical replicates of blood from several donors. This CDR3 comprises 15 residues. Germline values: CDR1 MDHEN, CDR2 SYDVKM. The V and J ends lost 3 bases and 2 bases respectively, with 11 bases between them. Generated by immunoSEQ multiplex PCR, the TCRdb table keeps only in-frame clones and is missing some. Of some 70,000 clones listed, roughly 95% are singletons. The TCR sequence derives from a human donor in good health. The J gene is TRBJ1-5, the V gene TRBV28; a possible D gene is TRBD1 (5 bases). The material sequenced was T cells isolated from PBMCs. The CDR3 DNA reads as TGTGCCAGCAGTTTTGTAGGGGAGGGCAATCAGCCCCAGCATTTT. Encoded protein: CASSFVGEGNQPQHF.